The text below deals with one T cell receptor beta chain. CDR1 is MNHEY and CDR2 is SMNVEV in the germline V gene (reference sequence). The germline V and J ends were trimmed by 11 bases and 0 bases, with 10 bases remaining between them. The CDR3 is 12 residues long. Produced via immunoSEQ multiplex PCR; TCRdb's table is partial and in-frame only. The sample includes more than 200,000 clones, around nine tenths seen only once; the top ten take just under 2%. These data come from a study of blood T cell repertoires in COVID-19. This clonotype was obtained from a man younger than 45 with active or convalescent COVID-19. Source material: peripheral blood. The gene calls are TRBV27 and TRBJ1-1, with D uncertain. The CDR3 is CASGLLNTEAFF. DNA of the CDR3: TGTGCCTCGGGGTTATTGAACACTGAAGCTTTCTTT.